The clone carrying this TCR beta chain was recorded once. This sample stems from a study of blood T cell repertoires in COVID-19. Study context: Whether acute or convalescent, the COVID-19 samples came from the United States, Italy and Spain.

The V gene's germline CDR1 is SGHDT and CDR2 YYEEEE. The CDR3 has 12 amino acids. Deletions cut 6 bases from V and 6 bases from J, with 13 bases between. Sequenced by immunoSEQ multiplex PCR; TCRdb stores in-frame clones only, minus some. Found here are about 33,000 clones, 78% of them singletons; the top ten hold around a third. V and J are TRBV5-6 and TRBJ2-7; tentatively, D is TRBD1 (6 bases). The sequenced sample consisted of peripheral blood. The origin of this receptor is a man older than 75 with acute or convalescent COVID-19. CDR3 protein: CASTSGQSEQYF. CDR3 coding DNA: TGTGCCAGCACCTCGGGACAATCCGAGCAGTACTTC.